The 30 T cell receptor beta chains presented below share a single source sample, sequenced in a study of blood T cell repertoires in COVID-19. Measured with immunoSEQ multiplex PCR; TCRdb has only the in-frame clones, and not every one. Of 150,000 to 200,000 clones listed, more than 80% were seen once; the top ten hold around 12%. Sample: peripheral blood. Receptors were obtained from a woman older than 75 with COVID-19, enrolled during active disease.

This clone was counted only a few times. The chain couples TRBV21-1 to TRBJ2-7; no DNA check was done on the table's D call, TRBD1. TRBV21-1 is described as a pseudogene. The CDR3 extends over 12 amino acids. The DNA of the CDR3 is TGTGCCAGCATAATTAGGGGTTACGAGCAGTACTTC. Protein: CASIIRGYEQYF.

This chain links TRBV27 with TRBJ1-1; 7 bases are shared with TRBD1. The V segment lost 0 bases and the J segment 5 bases; nucleotides outside the gene matches: 9. Germline V lookup: CDR1 MNHEY, CDR2 SMNVEV (reference sequence). CDR3 length: 16 amino acids. DNA for the CDR3: TGTGCCAGCAGTTTATCCCGACAGGGCGCGGGGACTGAAGCTTTCTTT. This gives the protein CASSLSRQGAGTEAFF.

This chain uses TRBV19 with TRBJ1-4; 7 bases are shared with TRBD1. Trimming took 9 bases from V and 7 from J; bases not matched to a gene: 8. This CDR3 region has 13 residues. Germline V gene sequence: CDR1 LNHDA, CDR2 SQIVND (reference sequence). The CDR3 is CASQRQGGEKLFF. The DNA for the CDR3 is TGTGCCAGCCAGAGACAGGGAGGTGAAAAACTGTTTTTT. Full variable domain (remainder filled in from reference TRBV19 and TRBJ1-4): DGGITQSPKYLFRKEGQNVTLSCEQNLNHDAMYWYRQDPGQGLRLIYYSQIVNDFQKGDIAEGYSVSREKKESFPLTVTSAQKNPTAFYLCASQRQGGEKLFFGSGTQLSVL.

V gene TRBV3-1 (or the pseudogene TRBV3-2) combines with J gene TRBJ1-6; 7 bases are shared with TRBD1. CDR1 is LGHDT and CDR2 is YNNKEL in the germline V gene (reference sequence). The junction had 7 bases not matched to a gene; V was cut back by 1 base and J by 7 bases. This CDR3 contains 16 residues. The CDR3 loop reads CASSQVRAGGNSPLHF. The CDR3 DNA reads as TGTGCCAGCAGCCAAGTGAGGGCAGGGGGAAATTCACCCCTCCACTTT.

This clone was recorded at least ten times. The J gene is TRBJ1-5, the V gene TRBV3-1 (or the pseudogene TRBV3-2); a weak D match, TRBD1 (5 bases). The germline V and J ends were trimmed by 2 bases and 4 bases, with 18 bases remaining between them. This CDR3 is built from 17 residues. Germline CDR1 is LGHDT and CDR2 is YNNKEL (reference sequence). In DNA, the CDR3 is TGTGCCAGCAGCCAACTTCGGGGGATAGTGGAAAATCAGCCCCAGCATTTT. This gives the protein CASSQLRGIVENQPQHF.

The V call is TRBV5-5, the J call TRBJ1-2; 10 positions agree with TRBD1. This CDR3 comprises 16 residues. V shed 4 bases and J 4 bases; nucleotides not matched to a gene: 10. The germline V gene has CDR1 SGHKS and CDR2 YYEKEE (reference sequence). The CDR3 DNA is TGTGCCAGCAGCCCTGACAGGGGGCGAAGCCGCTATGGCTACACCTTC. Protein product: CASSPDRGRSRYGYTF.

CDR3 loop: CASRPPSDSRGNEQFF. The CDR3 DNA is TGCGCCAGCAGACCACCTAGCGACTCGCGGGGGAATGAGCAGTTCTTC. The chain links TRBV10-1 to TRBJ2-1, with 7 bases lining up with TRBD2. Germline V lookup: CDR1 WNHNN, CDR2 SYGVQD (reference sequence). The CDR3 contains 16 residues. With 6 bases clipped from V and 7 bases from J, the junction kept 15 bases outside the gene matches.

The rearrangement uses TRBV9 and TRBJ2-3; TRBD1 agrees at 7 bases. The V and J ends lost 4 bases and 5 bases, in that order; junction bases with no gene match: 16. Germline V gene lookup returns CDR1 SGDLS and CDR2 YYNGEE. CDR3 length: 17 amino acids. In nucleotides, the CDR3 is TGTGCCAGCAGCCCCGGGACAGCGATCCTTACGGGAGATACGCAGTATTTT. Translated: CASSPGTAILTGDTQYF.

The chain couples TRBV6-1 to TRBJ2-3; D is undetermined. The germline gives CDR1 MNHNS, CDR2 SASEGT. Trimming left V 2 bases short and J 4 bases short, with 10 bases between. This CDR3 region has 14 residues. The chain's CDR3 is CASSETPVADTQYF. The DNA of the CDR3 is TGTGCCAGCAGTGAAACCCCAGTCGCAGATACGCAGTATTTT.

This chain uses TRBV9 with TRBJ2-1; 11 nucleotides line up with TRBD2. Germline-derived CDR1 and CDR2 are SGDLS and YYNGEE. The CDR3 is made up of 15 amino acids. Trimming cost V 4 bases and J 4 bases; bases outside gene matches: 4. DNA for the CDR3: TGTGCCAGCAGCACTAGCGGGGGCCTTTACAATGAGCAGTTCTTC. Protein: CASSTSGGLYNEQFF.

The chain is built from TRBV19 and TRBJ1-4; a possible D gene is TRBD1 (6 bases). The V end was cut by 5 bases, the J end by 6 bases, with 16 bases between. The CDR3 is 15 residues long. The V gene's germline CDR1 is LNHDA and CDR2 SQIVND (reference sequence). The DNA of the CDR3 is TGTGCCAGTAGTGTCCTACAGGGTATAGATGAAAAACTGTTTTTT. Its translation is CASSVLQGIDEKLFF.

Comments on this clone: The same CDR3 arises from other DNA sequences in this sample as well. V usage is TRBV7-9 and J usage is TRBJ1-2; D might be TRBD1 (5 bases). With 5 bases removed from V and 8 bases from J, the gap between germline ends came to 12 bases. Germline V gene data show CDR1 as SEHNR and CDR2 as FQNEAQ (reference sequence). The CDR3 covers 12 residues. CDR3 region: CASSPQGAGYTF. CDR3 bases: TGTGCCAGCAGCCCCCAAGGGGCCGGCTACACCTTC.

The chain carries TRBV5-4 and TRBJ2-7, with TRBD1 matching over 8 bases. The CDR3 extends over 13 amino acids. Trimming cost V 3 bases and J 2 bases; bases outside gene matches: 1. The germline gives CDR1 SGHNT, CDR2 YYREEE (reference sequence). The CDR3, as DNA: TGTGCCAGCAGCTCGGACAGGGCCTACGAGCAGTACTTC. Its protein product is CASSSDRAYEQYF.

The rearrangement uses TRBV7-6 and TRBJ2-2; no firm D call. V lost 3 bases, J lost 4 bases, and 9 bases lay in between. CDR1 and CDR2 (germline): SGHVS, FNYEAQ. There are 14 residues in the CDR3. Here the CDR3 reads CASSFAVGTGELFF. For the CDR3, the DNA is TGTGCCAGCAGCTTCGCGGTAGGCACCGGGGAGCTGTTTTTT.

This clone was recorded only once. The chain recombines TRBV2 with TRBJ2-2; 8 positions match TRBD1. V was pared by 9 bases and J by 6 bases, with 12 bases of the junction left unmatched. The CDR3 is 15 residues long. Germline V gives CDR1 SNHLY, CDR2 FYNNEI. Written as DNA, the CDR3 is TGTGCCAGTAGTAAAATGCGACAGGGGTCCGGGGAGCTGTTTTTT. It yields the protein CASSKMRQGSGELFF.

The chain uses TRBV13 and TRBJ1-1; D call uncertain. V lost 6 bases and J 0 bases, leaving 8 bases between the germline ends. The germline V gene encodes CDR1 PRHDT and CDR2 FYEKMQ (reference sequence). This CDR3 is 13 amino acids long. CDR3 sequence reads: CASRPGLNTEAFF. The CDR3 DNA is TGTGCCAGCAGACCGGGGTTGAACACTGAAGCTTTCTTT.

The chain recombines TRBV5-6 with TRBJ2-3, with D possibly being TRBD2 (5 bases). V was trimmed by 2 bases and J by 3 bases, leaving 13 bases between them. Per germline, CDR1 SGHDT and CDR2 YYEEEE. The CDR3 has 15 amino acids. As DNA, the CDR3 is TGTGCCAGCAGCTTAGCACTAGAAGGTACAGATACGCAGTATTTT. As protein: CASSLALEGTDTQYF.

The chain combines TRBV25-1 with TRBJ1-4; 7 bases agree with TRBD1. V was pared by 5 bases and J by 8 bases, with 8 bases of the junction left unmatched. In germline, CDR1 is MGHDK, CDR2 SYGVNS. The CDR3 runs 14 residues. The CDR3: CASSKRGRGEKLFF. In DNA, the CDR3 is TGTGCCAGCAGTAAAAGGGGGCGAGGGGAAAAACTGTTTTTT.

J is TRBJ2-3 and V is TRBV20-1; the D gene is possibly TRBD2 (6 bases). Trimming took 3 bases from V and 0 from J, leaving 16 bases between them. Germline loops: CDR1 DFQATT, CDR2 SNEGSKA (reference sequence). The CDR3 totals 16 residues. The CDR3 DNA is TGCAGTGCTAGTGCCCCCTCCGGGACTAGCACAGATACGCAGTATTTT. This encodes CSASAPSGTSTDTQYF.

The chain couples TRBV28 to TRBJ1-3; no reliable D call. The CDR3 spans 14 residues. Trimming cost V 1 base and J 0 bases, with 4 bases left between them. Germline lookup yields CDR1 MDHEN and CDR2 SYDVKM. CDR3 DNA sequence: TGTGCCAGCAGTTTATACAGCTCTGGAAACACCATATATTTT. It translates to CASSLYSSGNTIYF.

This sequence joins TRBV7-2 and TRBJ2-7; 7 nucleotides line up with TRBD2. V shed 3 bases and J 2 bases; nucleotides not matched to a gene: 4. Germline V gene sequence: CDR1 SGHTA, CDR2 FQGNSA. The CDR3 extends over 14 amino acids. CDR3 DNA: TGTGCCAGCAGCTTTGGGGAGGGCCCCTACGAGCAGTACTTC. Protein: CASSFGEGPYEQYF.

V usage is TRBV5-1 and J usage is TRBJ2-1; maybe TRBD2 (5 bases). V shed 3 bases and J shed 0 bases, with 13 bases lying between them. Germline V lookup: CDR1 SGHRS, CDR2 YFSETQ. CDR3 size: 16 residues. The CDR3 coding sequence is TGCGCCAGCAGCTCGATCTCAGCGGTCTCCTACAATGAGCAGTTCTTC. The encoded protein is CASSSISAVSYNEQFF.

This chain joins TRBV5-1 and TRBJ1-1, with a weak D call TRBD1 (6 bases). V shed 5 bases and J shed 6 bases, with 20 bases lying between them. In germline, CDR1 is SGHRS, CDR2 YFSETQ. The CDR3 sequence is 15 residues long. The DNA for the CDR3 is TGCGCCAGCAGGTACGTGAGCTCAGGACAGTCTGAAGCTTTCTTT. It encodes CASRYVSSGQSEAFF.

The chain couples TRBV11-2 to TRBJ1-2, with a possible D match to TRBD1 (5 bases). This CDR3 spans 16 amino acids. The V and J ends lost 6 bases and 4 bases respectively, with 21 bases between them. From germline, CDR1 is SGHAT and CDR2 FQNNGV. Here the CDR3 reads CASRGWAQGLGYGYTF. The CDR3 DNA sequence: TGTGCCAGCAGAGGATGGGCCCAGGGTCTAGGCTATGGCTACACCTTC.

This sequence joins TRBV5-1 and TRBJ2-1; 15 bases are a match to TRBD2. Germline-derived CDR1 and CDR2 are SGHRS and YFSETQ. The CDR3 spans 16 residues. The ends lost 3 bases at V and 7 bases at J; junction bases unmatched: 5. The CDR3 sequence is CASSSGTSGGLNEQFF. As DNA, the CDR3 is TGCGCCAGCAGCTCGGGGACTAGCGGGGGGTTGAATGAGCAGTTCTTC.

This clone has only one observation. The rearrangement joins TRBV15 to TRBJ1-5; D might be TRBD1 (5 bases). Germline CDR1 reads LNHNV; CDR2 reads YYDKDF (reference sequence). V shed 0 bases and J shed 7 bases, with 7 bases lying between them. This CDR3 region has 13 residues. CDR3 loop: CATSREGGQPQHF. The CDR3 DNA follows: TGTGCCACCAGCAGAGAGGGGGGGCAGCCCCAGCATTTT.

Only one count was recorded for this clone. This rearrangement joins TRBV7-3 to TRBJ2-5; 12 nucleotides line up with TRBD2. V was pared by 5 bases and J by 2 bases, with 3 bases of the junction left unmatched. Looked up from germline, CDR1 is SGHTA and CDR2 is FQGTGA. This CDR3 region has 15 residues. The CDR3 reads CASSRTSGVQETQYF. The DNA for the CDR3 is TGTGCCAGCAGCCGGACTAGCGGGGTTCAAGAGACCCAGTACTTC. The entire variable domain, with the rest obtained from reference TRBV7-3 and TRBJ2-5, is as follows: GAGVSQTPSNKVTEKGKYVELRCDPISGHTALYWYRQSLGQGPEFLIYFQGTGAADDSGLPNDRFFAVRPEGSVSTLKIQRTERGDSAVYLCASSRTSGVQETQYFGPGTRLLVL.

This clone has only one observation. V gene TRBV28 combines with J gene TRBJ1-1; perhaps TRBD1 as D (5 bases). In germline, CDR1 is MDHEN, CDR2 SYDVKM. The CDR3 consists of 14 residues. Between the trimmed V and J ends, which lost 3 bases and 4 bases, there was a span of 12 bases. The CDR3 DNA sequence: TGTGCCAGCAGTTTGACGGGGGTCGGCACTGAAGCTTTCTTT. As protein: CASSLTGVGTEAFF. The complete variable domain, with remaining parts taken from reference TRBV28 and TRBJ1-1, reads DVKVTQSSRYLVKRTGEKVFLECVQDMDHENMFWYRQDPGLGLRLIYFSYDVKMKEKGDIPEGYSVSREKKERFSLILESASTNQTSMYLCASSLTGVGTEAFFGQGTRLTVV.

V gene TRBV5-5 combines with J gene TRBJ2-7; 8 bases agree with TRBD1. J gave up 2 bases and V 3 bases, and 4 bases lay outside the gene matches. The V gene's germline CDR1 is SGHKS and CDR2 YYEKEE (reference sequence). The CDR3 contains 14 residues. The CDR3 nucleotides read TGTGCCAGCAGCTACAGGGGGGTTACCTACGAGCAGTACTTC. As protein: CASSYRGVTYEQYF.

The chain employs TRBV5-4 and TRBJ1-2; 9 bases match TRBD1. This CDR3 is built from 18 residues. The V segment lost 4 bases and the J segment 4 bases; nucleotides outside the gene matches: 17. Germline CDR1 reads SGHNT; CDR2 reads YYREEE (reference sequence). Written as DNA, the CDR3 is TGTGCCAGCAGCGACCCCCCGGGACAGGGCTCCGCTATCTATGGCTACACCTTC. It codes for CASSDPPGQGSAIYGYTF.